These 10 T cell receptor beta chains originate from one sample sequenced in a study of T cell responses to AZD1222 COVID-19 vaccine. Clones were sequenced by immunoSEQ multiplex PCR, and TCRdb holds only the in-frame ones, with some missing. This sample has over 85,000 clones, with around nine tenths found just once. Sequenced material: peripheral blood, taken on day 0 of AZD1222 vaccination. These receptors all come from an adult in good health.

V and J are TRBV6-5 and TRBJ1-2; D is possibly TRBD1 (5 bases). The germline V gene encodes CDR1 MNHEY and CDR2 SVGAGI. Trimming took off 1 base at V and 5 bases at J, with 8 bases between the two ends. The CDR3 has 13 amino acids. In DNA form, the CDR3 reads TGTGCCAGCAGTTACTTCGACAGTTATGGCTACACCTTC. Translation: CASSYFDSYGYTF.

The chain joins TRBV6-5 to TRBJ2-7; D unclear. Germline V lookup: CDR1 MNHEY, CDR2 SVGAGI. V lost 10 bases and J lost 2, with 15 bases in between. This CDR3 region has 13 residues. The CDR3, as DNA: TGTGCCACCCATGATATCAACACCTACGAGCAGTACTTC. Its translation: CATHDINTYEQYF.

The chain employs TRBV5-4 and TRBJ2-2; D not resolved. Germline V gene sequence: CDR1 SGHNT, CDR2 YYREEE (reference sequence). The V end was cut by 5 bases, the J end by 0 bases, with 8 bases between. The CDR3 is made up of 14 amino acids. This CDR3 is CASSRSTNTGELFF. DNA for the CDR3: TGTGCCAGCAGTCGAAGCACGAACACCGGGGAGCTGTTTTTT.

The J gene is TRBJ1-2, the V gene TRBV28; D ambiguous. The V gene's germline CDR1 is MDHEN and CDR2 SYDVKM. The CDR3 extends over 11 amino acids. V was clipped by 4 bases and J by 5 bases, with 5 bases between them. The CDR3 is CASSYSYGYTF. CDR3 DNA: TGTGCCAGCAGTTACTCATATGGCTACACCTTC.

The V and J genes are TRBV7-8 and TRBJ2-1, with D possibly called TRBD1 or TRBD2 (5 bases each). The CDR3 runs 11 residues. Trimming took off 3 bases at V and 9 bases at J, with 6 bases between the two ends. The germline V gene has CDR1 SGHVS and CDR2 FQNEAQ. The CDR3 region has the DNA TGTGCCAGCAGCTTTGGGGGTGAGCAGTTCTTC. It is translated as CASSFGGEQFF.

In its sample, this clone was seen once. This chain links TRBV24-1 with TRBJ1-1; D remains unclear. From germline, CDR1 is KGHDR and CDR2 SFDVKD. The V gene lost 7 bases and the J gene lost 6 bases, with 14 bases spanning the gap. The CDR3 totals 13 residues. CDR3 nucleotide sequence: TGTGCCACCAGCCCTGCGGGTGGCCCTGAAGCTTTCTTT. As protein: CATSPAGGPEAFF.

The V gene is TRBV6-5, the J gene TRBJ1-2; maybe TRBD1 (5 bases). Looked up from germline, CDR1 is MNHEY and CDR2 is SVGAGI. The CDR3 contains 13 residues. Deletions cut 10 bases from V and 2 bases from J, with 14 bases between. CDR3 nucleotide sequence: TGTGCCACCCGACCGACAGTAAACTATGGCTACACCTTC. Amino acid sequence: CATRPTVNYGYTF.

The genes are TRBV9 and TRBJ2-2; weak D call: TRBD2 (5 bases). CDR3 length equals 14 residues. The V and J ends lost 0 bases and 10 bases respectively, with 13 bases between them. CDR1 is SGDLS, CDR2 YYNGEE, per germline. The DNA of the CDR3 is TGTGCCAGCAGCGTAGGGACCGATCGGGAGGAGCTGTTTTTT. It is translated as CASSVGTDREELFF.

The chain couples TRBV28 to TRBJ1-6; no definite D call. The CDR3 has 14 residues. CDR1 and CDR2 from the germline V gene are MDHEN and SYDVKM. Trimming took 3 bases from V and 4 from J, leaving 7 bases between them. The CDR3 here is CASSLVRYNSPLHF. The CDR3 nucleotides read TGTGCCAGCAGTTTGGTGCGGTATAATTCACCCCTCCACTTT.

The genes are TRBV7-2 and TRBJ1-2, with unresolved D. The CDR3 is made up of 14 amino acids. V gave up 4 bases and J gave up 4 bases, with 13 bases separating them. Germline V gene lookup returns CDR1 SGHTA and CDR2 FQGNSA. CDR3 DNA: TGTGCCAGCAGCTGGCAAAACAGCGGCTATGGCTACACCTTC. This gives the protein CASSWQNSGYGYTF.